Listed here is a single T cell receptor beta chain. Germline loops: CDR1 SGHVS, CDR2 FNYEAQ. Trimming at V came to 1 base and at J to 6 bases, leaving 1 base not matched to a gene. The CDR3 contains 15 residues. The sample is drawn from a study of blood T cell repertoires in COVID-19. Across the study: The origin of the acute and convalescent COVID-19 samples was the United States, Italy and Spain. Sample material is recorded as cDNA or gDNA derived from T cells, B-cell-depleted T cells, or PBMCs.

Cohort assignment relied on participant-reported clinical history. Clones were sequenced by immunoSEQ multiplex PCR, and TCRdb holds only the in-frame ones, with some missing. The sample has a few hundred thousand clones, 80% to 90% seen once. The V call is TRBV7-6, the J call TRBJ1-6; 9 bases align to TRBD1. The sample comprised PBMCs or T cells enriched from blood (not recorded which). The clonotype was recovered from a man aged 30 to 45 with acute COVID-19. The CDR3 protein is CASSLGDRVNSPLHF. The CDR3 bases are TGTGCCAGCAGCTTAGGGGACAGGGTTAATTCACCCCTCCACTTT.